The T cell receptor beta chain under discussion was sequenced for a study of blood T cells in healthy people across ages. Turning to the study itself: T cells yielded about one barcoded beta molecule per two cells through template switching. The study, taken as a whole, reports: Among long-lived donors, naive CD4+ cells were more numerous and diversity higher than in aged donors. Per million T cells, the diversity of TCR beta decreased roughly linearly as age advanced. A strong correlation was found between TCR beta diversity and the percentage of naive T cells.

Sample-barcoded 5' priming and a J-beta primer mix drove a second PCR of roughly 6 to 12 cycles. MiXCR, applied by TCRdb to the 5' RACE reads, yields one record per CDR3 protein. The profile covers more than 650,000 distinct CDR3 sequences, with about a fifth appearing a single time and about 22% taken by the ten largest. Concerning this clonotype itself: The antigen is undetermined.

What was sequenced was blood. The receptor's source is a man aged 65-85 years in good health.

CDR3 DNA: TGTGCCACCAGCAGAGAAGACAGGGTGAGGGGCTACACCTTC. This translates into CATSREDRVRGYTF. This chain uses TRBV15 with TRBJ1-2, with TRBD1 matching over 7 bases. V shed 0 bases, J shed 8 bases, and the junction held 6 bases outside the gene matches. The CDR3 has 14 residues. Germline V lookup: CDR1 LNHNV, CDR2 YYDKDF (reference sequence).